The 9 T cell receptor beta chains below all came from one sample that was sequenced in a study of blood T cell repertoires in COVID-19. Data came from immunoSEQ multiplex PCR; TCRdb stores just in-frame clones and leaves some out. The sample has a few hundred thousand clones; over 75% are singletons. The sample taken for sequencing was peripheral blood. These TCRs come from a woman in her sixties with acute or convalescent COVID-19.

The CDR3 is CASNGSNQPQHF. The CDR3 nucleotides read TGTGCCAGCAATGGCAGCAATCAGCCCCAGCATTTT. The chain joins TRBV6-5 to TRBJ1-5, with D unresolved. This CDR3 contains 12 residues. Germline V CDR1 and CDR2: MNHEY, SVGAGI. The V gene lost 7 bases and the J gene lost 1 base, with 5 bases spanning the gap.

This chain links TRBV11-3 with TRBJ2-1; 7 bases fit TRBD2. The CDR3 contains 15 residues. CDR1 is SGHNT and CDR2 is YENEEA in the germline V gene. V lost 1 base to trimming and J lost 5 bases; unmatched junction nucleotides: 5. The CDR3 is CASSLGLRGDNEQFF. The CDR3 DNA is TGTGCCAGCAGCTTAGGCCTTCGGGGGGACAATGAGCAGTTCTTC.

The CDR3 loop reads CASSLRTSGSFTDTQYF. The CDR3 nucleotides read TGTGCCAGCAGCTTACGGACTAGCGGGAGTTTTACAGATACGCAGTATTTT. The chain has TRBV5-6 and TRBJ2-3, with 13 bases aligning to TRBD2. V gave up 2 bases and J gave up 3 bases; unmatched junction bases: 6. The CDR3 loop spans 17 amino acids. Germline V lookup: CDR1 SGHDT, CDR2 YYEEEE.

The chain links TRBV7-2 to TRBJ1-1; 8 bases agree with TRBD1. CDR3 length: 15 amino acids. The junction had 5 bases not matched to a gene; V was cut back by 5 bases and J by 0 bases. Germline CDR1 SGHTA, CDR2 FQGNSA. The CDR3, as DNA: TGTGCCAGCAGCAAGAGACAGGGGATGAACACTGAAGCTTTCTTT. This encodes CASSKRQGMNTEAFF.

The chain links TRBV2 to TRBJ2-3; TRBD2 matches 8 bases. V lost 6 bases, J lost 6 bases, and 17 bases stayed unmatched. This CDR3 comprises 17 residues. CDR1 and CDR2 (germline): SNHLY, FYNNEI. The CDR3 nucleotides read TGTGCCAGCAGCCCCTCGGGACTCGGGAGGGCCGGGGATACGCAGTATTTT. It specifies CASSPSGLGRAGDTQYF.

CDR3 DNA sequence: TGTGCCAGCAGTGGACAGGAACGCTACAATGAGCAGTTCTTC. It codes for CASSGQERYNEQFF. The chain employs TRBV11-2 and TRBJ2-1, with 7 bases fitting TRBD1. CDR1 SGHAT and CDR2 FQNNGV come from the germline V gene. After removal of 6 bases from V and 3 bases from J, the junction contained 5 bases not matched to a gene. CDR3 size: 14 residues.

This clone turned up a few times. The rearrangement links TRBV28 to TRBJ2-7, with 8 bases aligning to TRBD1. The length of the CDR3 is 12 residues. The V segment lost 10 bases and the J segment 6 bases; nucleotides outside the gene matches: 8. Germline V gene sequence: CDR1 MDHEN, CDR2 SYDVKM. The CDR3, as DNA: TGTGCCACCCTCTCAGGGGGCGGCGAGCAGTACTTC. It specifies CATLSGGGEQYF.

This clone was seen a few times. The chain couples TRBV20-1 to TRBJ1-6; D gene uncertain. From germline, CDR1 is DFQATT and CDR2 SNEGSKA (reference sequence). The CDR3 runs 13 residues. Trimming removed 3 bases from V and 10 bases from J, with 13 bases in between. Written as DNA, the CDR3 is TGCAGTGCTAGTGGCAGCGCCAGCTCACCCCTCCACTTT. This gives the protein CSASGSASSPLHF.

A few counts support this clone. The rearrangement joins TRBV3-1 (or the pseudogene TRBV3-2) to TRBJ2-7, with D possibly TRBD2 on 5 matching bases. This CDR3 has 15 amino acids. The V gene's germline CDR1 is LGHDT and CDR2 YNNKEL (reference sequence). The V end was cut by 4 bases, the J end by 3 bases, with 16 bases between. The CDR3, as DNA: TGTGCCAGCAGCCGCGAGCCCAATGGAGGCTACGAGCAGTACTTC. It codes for CASSREPNGGYEQYF.